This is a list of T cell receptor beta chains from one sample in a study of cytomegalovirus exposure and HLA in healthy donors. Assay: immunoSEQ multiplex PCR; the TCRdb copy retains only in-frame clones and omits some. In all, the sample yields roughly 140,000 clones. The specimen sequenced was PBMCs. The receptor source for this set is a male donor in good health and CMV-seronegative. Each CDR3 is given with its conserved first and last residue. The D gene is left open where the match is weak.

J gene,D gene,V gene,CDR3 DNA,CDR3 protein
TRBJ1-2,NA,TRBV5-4,TGTGCCAGCAGCGAGGCCAATTCCTTCTATGGCTACACCTTC,CASSEANSFYGYTF
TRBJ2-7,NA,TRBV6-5,TGTGCCAGCAGGGGCTACGAGCAGTACTTC,CASRGYEQYF
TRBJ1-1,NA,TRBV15,TGTGCCACCAGCAGCGGTCAAGGGGGAACTGAAGCTTTCTTT,CATSSGQGGTEAFF
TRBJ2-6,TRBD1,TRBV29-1,TGCAGCGTTGGAATGGGACAGGGCTCTGGGGCCAACGTCCTGACTTTC,CSVGMGQGSGANVLTF
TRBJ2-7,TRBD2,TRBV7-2,TGTGCCAGCAGCTTAGCCCTTAGCGGGGGGGCCAAAGAGCAGTACTTC,CASSLALSGGAKEQYF
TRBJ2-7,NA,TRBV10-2,TGCGCCACAGGGGCGACAGGTTACGAGCAGTACTTC,CATGATGYEQYF
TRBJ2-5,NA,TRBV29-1,TGCAGCGTTGAGCCGGACAGACAAGAGACCCAGTACTTC,CSVEPDRQETQYF
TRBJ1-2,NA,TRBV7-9,TGTGCCAGCAGCTTAGAACTAGGGGGCTACACCTTC,CASSLELGGYTF
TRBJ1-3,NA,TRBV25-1,TGTGCCAGCAGTGGGGGGGGTGGATACTCTGGAAACACCATATATTTT,CASSGGGGYSGNTIYF
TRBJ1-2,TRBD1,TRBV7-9,TGTGCCAGCAGCTTTCTACAGGGGCGCTACACCTTC,CASSFLQGRYTF
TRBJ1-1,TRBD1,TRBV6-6,TGTGCCAGCACTCTCGGACAGGTTGAGATGAACACTGAAGCTTTCTTT,CASTLGQVEMNTEAFF
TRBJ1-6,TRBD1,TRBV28,TGTGCCAGCAGTTTCTACACCTTAATGCGGGACAGGGATTCACCCCTCCACTTT,CASSFYTLMRDRDSPLHF
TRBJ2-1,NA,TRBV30,TGTGCCTGGAATACTCCTACCAAACGGGGCAATGAGCAGTTCTTC,CAWNTPTKRGNEQFF
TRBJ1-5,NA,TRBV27,TGTGCCAGCAGTTTAATCGCTGAGGGAATCGGTAGCAATCAGCCCCAGCATTTT,CASSLIAEGIGSNQPQHF
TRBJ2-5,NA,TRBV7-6,TGTGCCATCAATTGCCCGGAGGGCCGCTGGGAGACCCAGTACTTC,CAINCPEGRWETQYF
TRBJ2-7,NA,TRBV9,TGTGCCAGCAGCGGCGGGACGGGTTATTCCTACGAGCAGTACTTC,CASSGGTGYSYEQYF